Listed here is a single T cell receptor beta chain. Data came from immunoSEQ multiplex PCR; TCRdb stores just in-frame clones and leaves some out. Among approximately 100,000 clones listed, approximately 90% were seen once. This record belongs to a study of control samples from healthy donors and cancer patients. V was pared by 7 bases and J by 1 base, with 6 bases of the junction left unmatched. This CDR3 is built from 14 residues. Germline CDR1 MNHEY, CDR2 SVGAGI. The receptor was isolated from a human donor in good health. The donor label of this sample is uncertain. Sequencing was performed on blood. The V and J genes are TRBV6-5 and TRBJ1-1; 7 bases are a match to TRBD1. CDR3 sequence reads: CASTPGQENTEAFF. DNA of the CDR3: TGTGCCAGCACCCCTGGACAGGAGAACACTGAAGCTTTCTTT.